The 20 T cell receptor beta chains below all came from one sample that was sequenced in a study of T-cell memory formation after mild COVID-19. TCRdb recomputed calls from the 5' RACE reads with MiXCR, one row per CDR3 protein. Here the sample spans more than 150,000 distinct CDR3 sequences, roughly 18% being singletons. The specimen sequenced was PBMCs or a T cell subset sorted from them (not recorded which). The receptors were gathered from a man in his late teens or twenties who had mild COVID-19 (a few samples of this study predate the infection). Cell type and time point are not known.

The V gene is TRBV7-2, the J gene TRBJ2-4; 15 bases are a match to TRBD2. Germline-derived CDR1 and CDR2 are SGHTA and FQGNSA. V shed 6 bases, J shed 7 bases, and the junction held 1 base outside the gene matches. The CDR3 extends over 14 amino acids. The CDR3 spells CASSGTSGGNIQYF. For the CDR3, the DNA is TGTGCCAGCAGTGGGACTAGCGGGGGGAACATTCAGTACTTC.

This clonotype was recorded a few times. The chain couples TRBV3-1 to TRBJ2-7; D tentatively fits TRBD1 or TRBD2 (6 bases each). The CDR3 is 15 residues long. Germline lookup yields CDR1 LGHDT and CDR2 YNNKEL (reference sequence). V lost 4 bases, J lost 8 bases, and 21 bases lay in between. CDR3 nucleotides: TGTGCCAGCAGCCTCCTGAGGGGGGCCCAGATCAAGCAGTACTTC. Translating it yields CASSLLRGAQIKQYF.

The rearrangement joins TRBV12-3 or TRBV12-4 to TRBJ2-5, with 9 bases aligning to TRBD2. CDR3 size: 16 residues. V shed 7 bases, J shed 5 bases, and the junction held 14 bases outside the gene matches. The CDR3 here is CASTLWSGGPTETQYF. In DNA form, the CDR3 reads TGTGCCAGCACCCTGTGGAGCGGGGGGCCGACGGAGACCCAGTACTTC.

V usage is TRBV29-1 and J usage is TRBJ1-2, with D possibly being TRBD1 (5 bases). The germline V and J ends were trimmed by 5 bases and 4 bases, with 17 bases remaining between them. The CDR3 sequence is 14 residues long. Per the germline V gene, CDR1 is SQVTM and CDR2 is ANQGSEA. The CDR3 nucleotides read TGCAGCGTTAAGACCGCCAGGGTGGGCTATGGCTACACCTTC. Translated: CSVKTARVGYGYTF.

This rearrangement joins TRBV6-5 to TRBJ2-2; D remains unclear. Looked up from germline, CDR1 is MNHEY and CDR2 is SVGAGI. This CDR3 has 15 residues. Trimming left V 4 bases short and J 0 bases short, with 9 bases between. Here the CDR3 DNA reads TGTGCCAGCAGTTCTGCGGAAGCGAACACCGGGGAGCTGTTTTTT. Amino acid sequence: CASSSAEANTGELFF.

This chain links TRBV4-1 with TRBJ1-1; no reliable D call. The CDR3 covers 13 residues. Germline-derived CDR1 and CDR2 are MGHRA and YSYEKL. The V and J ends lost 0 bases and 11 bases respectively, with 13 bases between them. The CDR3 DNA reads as TGCGCCAGCAGCCAAGAAGAAGGCAGTATGGCTTTCTTT. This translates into CASSQEEGSMAFF.

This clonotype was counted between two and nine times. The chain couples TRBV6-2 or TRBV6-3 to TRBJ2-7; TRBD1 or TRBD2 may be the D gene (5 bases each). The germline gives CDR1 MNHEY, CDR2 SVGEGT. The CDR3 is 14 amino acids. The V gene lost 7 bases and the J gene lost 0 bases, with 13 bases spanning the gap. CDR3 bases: TGTGCCAGCAATACTGGGGGATCCTCCTACGAGCAGTACTTC. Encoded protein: CASNTGGSSYEQYF.

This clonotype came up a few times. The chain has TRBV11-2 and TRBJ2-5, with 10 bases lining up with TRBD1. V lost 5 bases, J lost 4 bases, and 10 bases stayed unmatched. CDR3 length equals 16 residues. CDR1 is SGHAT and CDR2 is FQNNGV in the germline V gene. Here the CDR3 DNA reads TGTGCCAGCAGCCCGCCGTCGGACAGGGGGATAGAGACCCAGTACTTC. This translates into CASSPPSDRGIETQYF.

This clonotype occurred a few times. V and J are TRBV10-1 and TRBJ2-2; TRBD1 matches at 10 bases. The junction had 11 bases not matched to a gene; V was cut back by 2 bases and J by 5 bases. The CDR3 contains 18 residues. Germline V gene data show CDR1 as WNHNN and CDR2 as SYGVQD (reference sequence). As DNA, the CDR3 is TGCGCCAGCAGTGAGATTGGATCCAGGACAGGGGGGACCGGGGAGCTGTTTTTT. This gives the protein CASSEIGSRTGGTGELFF.

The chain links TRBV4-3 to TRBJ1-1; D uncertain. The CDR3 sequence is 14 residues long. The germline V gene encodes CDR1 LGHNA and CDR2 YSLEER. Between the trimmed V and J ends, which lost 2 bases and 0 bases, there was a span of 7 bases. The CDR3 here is CASSQTGMNTEAFF. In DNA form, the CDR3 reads TGCGCCAGCAGCCAAACGGGGATGAACACTGAAGCTTTCTTT.

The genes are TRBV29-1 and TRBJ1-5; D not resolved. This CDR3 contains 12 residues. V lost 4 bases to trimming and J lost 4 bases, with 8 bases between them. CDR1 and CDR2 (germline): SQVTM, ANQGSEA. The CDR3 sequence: CSVVVGNQPQHF. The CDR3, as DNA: TGCAGCGTTGTGGTCGGAAATCAGCCCCAGCATTTT.

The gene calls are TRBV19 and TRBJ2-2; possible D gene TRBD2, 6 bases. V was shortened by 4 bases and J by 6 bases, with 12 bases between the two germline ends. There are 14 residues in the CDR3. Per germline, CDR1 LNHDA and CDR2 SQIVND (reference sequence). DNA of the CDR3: TGTGCCAGTAGTACAGGGACGGGGGCCGGGGAGCTGTTTTTT. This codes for CASSTGTGAGELFF. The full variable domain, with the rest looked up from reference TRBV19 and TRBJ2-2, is DGGITQSPKYLFRKEGQNVTLSCEQNLNHDAMYWYRQDPGQGLRLIYYSQIVNDFQKGDIAEGYSVSREKKESFPLTVTSAQKNPTAFYLCASSTGTGAGELFFGEGSRLTVL.

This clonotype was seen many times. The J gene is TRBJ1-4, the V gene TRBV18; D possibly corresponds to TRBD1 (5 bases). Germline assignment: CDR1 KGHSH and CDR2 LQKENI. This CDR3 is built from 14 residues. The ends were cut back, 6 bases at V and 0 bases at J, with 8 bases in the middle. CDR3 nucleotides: TGTGCCAGCTCGCCAGGGACAACTAATGAAAAACTGTTTTTT. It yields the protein CASSPGTTNEKLFF.

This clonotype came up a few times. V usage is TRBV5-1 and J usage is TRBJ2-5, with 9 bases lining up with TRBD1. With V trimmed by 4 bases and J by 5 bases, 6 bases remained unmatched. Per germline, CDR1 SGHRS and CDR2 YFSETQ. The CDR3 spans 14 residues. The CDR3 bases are TGCGCCAGCAGCCCCGGGACAGGGACGGAGACCCAGTACTTC. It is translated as CASSPGTGTETQYF.

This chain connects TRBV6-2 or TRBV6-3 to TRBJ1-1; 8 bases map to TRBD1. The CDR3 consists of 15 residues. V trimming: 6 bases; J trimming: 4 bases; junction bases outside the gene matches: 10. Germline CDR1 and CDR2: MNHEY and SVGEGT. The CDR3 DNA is TGTGCCAGCAGGGATTCCAGGACAGGGCTCACTGAAGCTTTCTTT. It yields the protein CASRDSRTGLTEAFF.

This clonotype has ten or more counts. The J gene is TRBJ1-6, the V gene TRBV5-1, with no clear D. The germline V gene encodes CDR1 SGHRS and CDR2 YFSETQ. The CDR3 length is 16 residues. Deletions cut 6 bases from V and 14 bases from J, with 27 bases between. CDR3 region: CASTDLMDGGLVSLHF. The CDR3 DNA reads TGCGCCAGCACCGACCTTATGGACGGAGGATTAGTTTCCCTCCACTTT. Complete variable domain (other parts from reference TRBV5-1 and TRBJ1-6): KAGVTQTPRYLIKTRGQQVTLSCSPISGHRSVSWYQQTPGQGLQFLFEYFSETQRNKGNFPGRFSGRQFSNSRSEMNVSTLELGDSALYLCASTDLMDGGLVSLHFGNGTRLTVT.

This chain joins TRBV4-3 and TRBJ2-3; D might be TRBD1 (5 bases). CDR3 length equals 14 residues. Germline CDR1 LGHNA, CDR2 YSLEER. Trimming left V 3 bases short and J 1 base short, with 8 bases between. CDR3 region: CASSQQGGTDTQYF. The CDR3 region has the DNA TGCGCCAGCAGCCAGCAGGGTGGCACAGATACGCAGTATTTT.

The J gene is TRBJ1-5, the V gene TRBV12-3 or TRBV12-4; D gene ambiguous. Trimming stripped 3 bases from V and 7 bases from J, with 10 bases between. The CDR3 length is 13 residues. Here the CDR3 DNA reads TGTGCCAGCAGTTTCGGGGAGACGCAGCCCCAGCATTTT. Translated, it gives CASSFGETQPQHF.

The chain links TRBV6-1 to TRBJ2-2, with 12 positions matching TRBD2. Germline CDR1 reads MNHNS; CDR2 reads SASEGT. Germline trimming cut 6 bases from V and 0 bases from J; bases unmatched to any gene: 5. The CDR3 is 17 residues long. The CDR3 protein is CASRLLAGGANTGELFF. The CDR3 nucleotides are TGTGCCAGCAGGCTACTAGCGGGGGGAGCGAACACCGGGGAGCTGTTTTTT.

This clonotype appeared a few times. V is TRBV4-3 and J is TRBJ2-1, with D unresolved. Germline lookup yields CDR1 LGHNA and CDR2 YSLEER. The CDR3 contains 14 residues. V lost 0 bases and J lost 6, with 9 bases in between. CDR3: CASSQEIRINEQFF. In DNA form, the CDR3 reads TGCGCCAGCAGCCAAGAGATTAGGATCAATGAGCAGTTCTTC.